Listed below are T cell receptor beta chains from one sample, sequenced in a study of long-term antiretroviral therapy in people with HIV. Repertoires were generated with immunoSEQ multiplex PCR, while TCRdb's copy carries only in-frame clones and drops some. The sample gives about 25,000 clones, 79% of which show up once; 11% is in the top ten. The sample in question was unsorted PBMCs, obtained 2.1 years after starting antiretroviral therapy. All receptors derive from a man under 40 with HIV. Each CDR3 is given without its conserved first and last residue. Fields, in order: J gene, V gene, CDR3 protein.

TRBJ2-1 | TRBV4-2 | ASSQEVSRDNEQF
TRBJ1-2 | TRBV18 | ASSPGQDYGYT
TRBJ1-6 | TRBV7-8 | ASGDRLGSPLH
TRBJ2-3 | TRBV30 | AWSVLGRGWDTDTQY
TRBJ2-7 | TRBV21-1 | ASSTWDSPYEQY
TRBJ2-4 | TRBV5-5 | ASSLAEQTLGKNIQY
TRBJ1-3 | TRBV6-5 | ASSYSGGNTIY
TRBJ1-1 | TRBV5-4 | ASSSLRTGGMSMAF
TRBJ2-7 | TRBV6-5 | ASSYGQGTSSDEQY
TRBJ2-1 | TRBV10-3 | AIRAQGVRTDEQF
TRBJ1-2 | TRBV5-4 | ASSSDARTNYGYT
TRBJ2-6 | TRBV15 | ATWGPGFGANVLT
TRBJ1-5 | TRBV5-6 | ASSSQRPVNQPQH
TRBJ2-5 | TRBV6-5 | ASSYSQGIQETQY
TRBJ1-1 | TRBV25-1 | ASSFEGGDTEAF
TRBJ2-1 | TRBV5-1 | ASRGLAGSLYNEQF
TRBJ2-2 | TRBV18 | ASSPDRTGELF
TRBJ2-3 | TRBV5-8 | ASSLYREGTDTQY
TRBJ1-1 | TRBV19 | ASSIGGDISPEAF